The entry below gives a single T cell receptor (beta chain) sequence along with its context. Antigen specificity is unknown. This sample was included in a study of response to subunit inactivated influenza vaccine. Regarding the study as a whole: There was a suggestion from the authors that each seasonal influenza vaccination recruits few new T cells.

This CDR3 is built from 14 residues. Trimming took 8 bases from V and 1 from J, leaving 9 bases between them. Using its own MiXCR run on the RT-PCR reads, TCRdb lists one record per CDR3 protein. Found here are around 500,000 distinct CDR3 sequences, 11% of them singletons; the top ten hold approximately 12%. The starting material was PBMCs from blood, obtained roughly 45 days after vaccination. The chain recombines TRBV12-3 or TRBV12-4 with TRBJ2-6; D not resolved. This TCR derives from a middle-aged man who received an inactivated influenza vaccine. CDR3 nucleotides: TGTGCCAGCTGTGGGTCTTCTGGGGCCAACGTCCTGACTTTC. Its translation is CASCGSSGANVLTF.